These T cell receptor beta chains were read from a single sample in a study of early stage breast cancer tumors. Sequenced by immunoSEQ multiplex PCR; TCRdb stores in-frame clones only, minus some. In the table there are approximately 9,300 clones, 60% to 85% of which are singletons. Material for sequencing was normal breast tissue next to the tumor. These receptors all come from a person in their 40s with breast cancer. CDR3s include the opening cysteine and the closing phenylalanine or tryptophan. Each record gives: D gene, J gene, V gene, clone size, CDR3 DNA, CDR3 protein. A D gene is named only where the DNA matches it firmly. The size entry is marked missing in some rows and otherwise reads once, few, many or a size class.

D gene: -; J gene: TRBJ2-5; V gene: TRBV5-4; clone size: -; CDR3 DNA: TGTGCCAGCACCGTCGGGAGTAGAGAGACCCAGTACTTC; CDR3 protein: CASTVGSRETQYF
D gene: -; J gene: TRBJ2-5; V gene: TRBV4-2; clone size: -; CDR3 DNA: TGTGCCAGCAGCCCCCTTAAGGAGGGCCAAGAGACCCAGTACTTC; CDR3 protein: CASSPLKEGQETQYF
D gene: TRBD1; J gene: TRBJ2-7; V gene: TRBV6-1; clone size: few; CDR3 DNA: TGTGCCAGCAGTGAATCCACAGGGGTCGAGCAGTACTTC; CDR3 protein: CASSESTGVEQYF
D gene: -; J gene: TRBJ2-7; V gene: TRBV7-2; clone size: few; CDR3 DNA: TGTGCCAGCAGCCCCAACTACGAGCAGTACTTC; CDR3 protein: CASSPNYEQYF
D gene: -; J gene: TRBJ2-7; V gene: TRBV9; clone size: -; CDR3 DNA: TGTGCCAGCAGCGTAGAATCCATTTTTGACGAGCAGTACTTC; CDR3 protein: CASSVESIFDEQYF
D gene: TRBD1; J gene: TRBJ2-7; V gene: TRBV5-1; clone size: once; CDR3 DNA: TGCGCCAGCAGCTTGCCAGGGGGCGCGTACGAGCAGTACTTC; CDR3 protein: CASSLPGGAYEQYF
D gene: TRBD2; J gene: TRBJ2-7; V gene: TRBV12-5; clone size: -; CDR3 DNA: TGTGCTAGTGGTTTAAGACTAGCGGAATACTCCTACGAGCAGTACTTC; CDR3 protein: CASGLRLAEYSYEQYF
D gene: -; J gene: TRBJ2-3; V gene: TRBV7-2; clone size: few; CDR3 DNA: TGTGCCAGCAGCTTATTTCCTGGAACAGATACGCAGTATTTT; CDR3 protein: CASSLFPGTDTQYF
D gene: TRBD1; J gene: TRBJ1-3; V gene: TRBV4-2; clone size: -; CDR3 DNA: TGTGCCAGCAGCCAAGGACTAGGGACAGGCGGAAACACCATATATTTT; CDR3 protein: CASSQGLGTGGNTIYF
D gene: TRBD2; J gene: TRBJ2-1; V gene: TRBV27; clone size: -; CDR3 DNA: TGTGCCACCAAGACTAGCGGGAGATTTATCGATGAGCAGTTCTTC; CDR3 protein: CATKTSGRFIDEQFF
D gene: -; J gene: TRBJ2-5; V gene: TRBV2; clone size: few; CDR3 DNA: TGTGCCAGCAGTGAAGACTTGACTAGTAAAGAGACCCAGTACTTC; CDR3 protein: CASSEDLTSKETQYF
D gene: TRBD1; J gene: TRBJ2-3; V gene: TRBV18; clone size: -; CDR3 DNA: TGTGCCAGCTCACCACCGAACCGACAGGGTGGAGATACGCAGTATTTT; CDR3 protein: CASSPPNRQGGDTQYF
D gene: -; J gene: TRBJ1-2; V gene: TRBV30; clone size: few; CDR3 DNA: TGTGCCCGGAGTTACCAACAGGGCGTAGGGGGCTACACCTTC; CDR3 protein: CARSYQQGVGGYTF
D gene: TRBD1; J gene: TRBJ2-3; V gene: TRBV6-4; clone size: -; CDR3 DNA: TGTGCCAGCAGTGACTCCCCGGGACAGGGGGTAGATACGCAGTATTTT; CDR3 protein: CASSDSPGQGVDTQYF
D gene: TRBD1; J gene: TRBJ1-1; V gene: TRBV30; clone size: -; CDR3 DNA: TGTGCCTGGAGCCCCGACAGGGGGCTTGGGGCTTTCTTT; CDR3 protein: CAWSPDRGLGAFF
D gene: -; J gene: TRBJ1-5; V gene: TRBV5-6; clone size: -; CDR3 DNA: TGTGCCAGCAGCTTTGGCAGTAGTAGCAATCAGCCCCAGCATTTT; CDR3 protein: CASSFGSSSNQPQHF
D gene: -; J gene: TRBJ2-3; V gene: TRBV2; clone size: once; CDR3 DNA: TGTGCCAGCCAGGACAGTGCTAGCACAGATACGCAGTATTTT; CDR3 protein: CASQDSASTDTQYF
D gene: -; J gene: TRBJ1-2; V gene: TRBV30; clone size: -; CDR3 DNA: TGTGCCTCATTCACAGGCGGGGGCAACTATGGCTACACCTTC; CDR3 protein: CASFTGGGNYGYTF
D gene: -; J gene: TRBJ2-2; V gene: TRBV7-9; clone size: -; CDR3 DNA: TGTGCCAGCAGCTTAGCGGCCAGAGGCGGGGAGCTGTTTTTT; CDR3 protein: CASSLAARGGELFF
D gene: -; J gene: TRBJ2-2; V gene: TRBV7-9; clone size: -; CDR3 DNA: TGTGCCAGCAGCTTGAGGTTCGGGGAGCTGTTTTTT; CDR3 protein: CASSLRFGELFF
D gene: -; J gene: TRBJ2-3; V gene: TRBV4-1; clone size: -; CDR3 DNA: TGCGCCAGCAGCCAGGTCTACGGTACGCAGTATTTT; CDR3 protein: CASSQVYGTQYF
D gene: TRBD2; J gene: TRBJ2-1; V gene: TRBV27; clone size: -; CDR3 DNA: TGTGCCAGCAGGGGACTAGCGGGAGGACATGAGCAGTTCTTC; CDR3 protein: CASRGLAGGHEQFF
D gene: -; J gene: TRBJ1-1; V gene: TRBV4-1; clone size: few; CDR3 DNA: TGCGCCACCTCACTTGGGTCTGAAGCTTTCTTT; CDR3 protein: CATSLGSEAFF
D gene: -; J gene: TRBJ2-7; V gene: TRBV7-6; clone size: -; CDR3 DNA: TGTGCCAGCAGCTTAATCAGTGGGTCCTACGAGCAGTACTTC; CDR3 protein: CASSLISGSYEQYF
D gene: TRBD2; J gene: TRBJ2-2; V gene: TRBV30; clone size: -; CDR3 DNA: TGTGCCTGGAGTGTACTAGCGGGAGGGCCCGGGGAGCTGTTTTTT; CDR3 protein: CAWSVLAGGPGELFF
D gene: -; J gene: TRBJ1-2; V gene: TRBV9; clone size: -; CDR3 DNA: TGTGCCAGCAGCCCCCGATGGGGGGAGGAGCCTGCTAACTATGGCTACACCTTC; CDR3 protein: CASSPRWGEEPANYGYTF
D gene: -; J gene: TRBJ1-1; V gene: TRBV11-1; clone size: few; CDR3 DNA: TGTGCCAGCAGCTTCACTGAAGCTTTCTTT; CDR3 protein: CASSFTEAFF
D gene: TRBD1; J gene: TRBJ2-3; V gene: TRBV6-4; clone size: -; CDR3 DNA: TGTGCCAGCGGACAGGGGCCCACAGATACGCAGTATTTT; CDR3 protein: CASGQGPTDTQYF
D gene: -; J gene: TRBJ1-1; V gene: TRBV7-6; clone size: -; CDR3 DNA: TGTGCCAGCAGCGGGTGGTACACTGAAGCTTTCTTT; CDR3 protein: CASSGWYTEAFF
D gene: -; J gene: TRBJ2-7; V gene: TRBV7-2; clone size: -; CDR3 DNA: TGTGCCAGCAGCTTAGGAGGGGCGGGGGAGCAGTACTTC; CDR3 protein: CASSLGGAGEQYF
D gene: TRBD1; J gene: TRBJ2-7; V gene: TRBV11-3; clone size: -; CDR3 DNA: TGTGCCAGCAGCTCACGGGACAGTAAAGCCTACGAGCAGTACTTC; CDR3 protein: CASSSRDSKAYEQYF
D gene: -; J gene: TRBJ2-1; V gene: TRBV10-2; clone size: -; CDR3 DNA: TGCGCCAGCACCGGTCAAGGGGGCTCCTACAATGAGCAGTTCTTC; CDR3 protein: CASTGQGGSYNEQFF
D gene: TRBD2; J gene: TRBJ2-7; V gene: TRBV6-5; clone size: -; CDR3 DNA: TGTGCCAGCAGTCGAGCGGGAACTATCTCCTACGAGCAGTACTTC; CDR3 protein: CASSRAGTISYEQYF
D gene: -; J gene: TRBJ2-3; V gene: TRBV11-2; clone size: -; CDR3 DNA: TGTGCCAGCAGCCAAACGGATACGCAGTATTTT; CDR3 protein: CASSQTDTQYF
D gene: -; J gene: TRBJ2-7; V gene: TRBV7-9; clone size: -; CDR3 DNA: TGTGCCAGCAGCTTACCTGATAGCGGATCACTTTACGAGCAGTACTTC; CDR3 protein: CASSLPDSGSLYEQYF
D gene: -; J gene: TRBJ2-7; V gene: TRBV5-1; clone size: -; CDR3 DNA: TGCGCCAGCAGCTTGGGCGGGACCTACGAGCAGTACTTC; CDR3 protein: CASSLGGTYEQYF
D gene: -; J gene: TRBJ1-1; V gene: TRBV2; clone size: -; CDR3 DNA: TGTGCCAGCAGTGAATGCGGTCGACAGAAGAACACTGAAGCTTTCTTT; CDR3 protein: CASSECGRQKNTEAFF
D gene: -; J gene: TRBJ2-1; V gene: TRBV6-5; clone size: -; CDR3 DNA: TGTGCCAGCAGATTCGCGGACAATGAGCAGTTCTTC; CDR3 protein: CASRFADNEQFF
D gene: -; J gene: TRBJ1-2; V gene: TRBV4-1; clone size: -; CDR3 DNA: TGCGCCAGCAGCCGCCAACTAGGGGGTAACTATGGCTACACCTTC; CDR3 protein: CASSRQLGGNYGYTF
D gene: -; J gene: TRBJ2-7; V gene: TRBV15; clone size: -; CDR3 DNA: TGTGCCACCAGCAGCGACGAACTTTACGAGCAGTACTTC; CDR3 protein: CATSSDELYEQYF
D gene: -; J gene: TRBJ2-7; V gene: TRBV6-1; clone size: -; CDR3 DNA: TGTGCCAGCAGTGACTCCTACGAGCAGTACTTC; CDR3 protein: CASSDSYEQYF
D gene: -; J gene: TRBJ2-7; V gene: TRBV11-2; clone size: -; CDR3 DNA: TGTGCCAGCAGCGGTAGCTCCTACGAGCAGTACTTC; CDR3 protein: CASSGSSYEQYF
D gene: TRBD1; J gene: TRBJ2-1; V gene: TRBV5-1; clone size: -; CDR3 DNA: TGCGCCAGCAGCTTAGCGACAGGGTTTCGCAATGAGCAGTTCTTC; CDR3 protein: CASSLATGFRNEQFF
D gene: -; J gene: TRBJ2-7; V gene: TRBV11-3; clone size: few; CDR3 DNA: TGTGCCAGCAGGTCCCGGGAGCAGCCCTACGAGCAGTACTTC; CDR3 protein: CASRSREQPYEQYF
D gene: -; J gene: TRBJ2-3; V gene: TRBV5-6; clone size: -; CDR3 DNA: TGTGCCAGCAGCTTCTTCAAAGGATCAGATACGCAGTATTTT; CDR3 protein: CASSFFKGSDTQYF
D gene: TRBD2; J gene: TRBJ2-7; V gene: TRBV6-5; clone size: -; CDR3 DNA: TGTGCCAGCAGGGTAGCGGGAGGGCTCTCCTACGAGCAGTACTTC; CDR3 protein: CASRVAGGLSYEQYF
D gene: -; J gene: TRBJ2-7; V gene: TRBV11-2; clone size: -; CDR3 DNA: TGTGCCAGCAGCTTAGGGGGATACGGCTACGAGCAGTACTTC; CDR3 protein: CASSLGGYGYEQYF
D gene: -; J gene: TRBJ2-7; V gene: TRBV14; clone size: -; CDR3 DNA: TGTGCCAGCGGGGCACTGACCTACGAGCAGTACTTC; CDR3 protein: CASGALTYEQYF
D gene: -; J gene: TRBJ2-7; V gene: TRBV10-2; clone size: once; CDR3 DNA: TGCGCCAGCAGTGCCGGGACCTACGAGCAGTACTTC; CDR3 protein: CASSAGTYEQYF
D gene: TRBD2; J gene: TRBJ2-1; V gene: TRBV4-2; clone size: -; CDR3 DNA: TGTGCCAGCAGCCCTAGCGGAATATACAATGAGCAGTTCTTC; CDR3 protein: CASSPSGIYNEQFF
D gene: -; J gene: TRBJ2-1; V gene: TRBV25-1; clone size: -; CDR3 DNA: TGTGCCAGTAGAGGCGGGACTGGGCCTGGGAATGAGCAGTTCTTC; CDR3 protein: CASRGGTGPGNEQFF
D gene: -; J gene: TRBJ2-5; V gene: TRBV6-1; clone size: -; CDR3 DNA: TGTGCCAGCAGTTCACTAGCTCCGGAGACCCAGTACTTC; CDR3 protein: CASSSLAPETQYF